Reported below is one TCR beta chain. No antigen is known for it. No per-base quality is available; no much larger clone lies one base away. This sample is drawn from a study of Ad26.COV2.S vaccination and SARS-CoV-2 variants (dated by TCRdb to about 2021). About the full investigation: Donors in the vaccine arm were drawn from COV1001, a phase I-IIa trial of Ad26.COV2.S in healthy adults that was multicentre, randomized, double-blind and placebo-controlled. Ad26.COV2.S was administered intramuscularly at 5 x 10^10 or 1 x 10^11 viral particles, either as a single shot or as two shots given 56 days apart. Sequencing of the TCRbeta repertoire served to evaluate the specificity and breadth of SARS-CoV-2-reactive T cell receptors following Ad26.COV2.S vaccination. A total of 32 samples were included in the TCR-sequenced set, comprising around 19 Ad26.COV2.S vaccine recipients, 5 placebo recipients and 8 SARS-CoV-2 convalescent individuals. Trial participants were randomized into five groups of five: low-dose or high-dose Ad26.COV2.S given once or twice, or placebo on both occasions. Blinding of investigators to trial group allocation was maintained during experiments and outcome assessment.

The CDR3, cysteine through phenylalanine, is 14 amino acids long. The only DNA kept is the CDR3, 42 bases in frame from the first base. V is reduced by 4 bases and J by 4 bases, leaving a spacing of 11 bases between them. CDR1 and CDR2, looked up from the germline V gene (reference sequence), are SGHNT and YYREEE. The paper as a whole reports these results and caveats: Comparing responses between vaccine doses or regimens was not something the study was powered to do. Compared with placebo recipients, Ad26.COV2.S recipients showed higher spike-specific TCR breadth (P = 0.0014). Vaccine and placebo recipients had similar non-spike TCR breadth, a finding consistent with the vaccine containing only spike. After vaccination, spike-specific CD8+ and CD4+ T cell responses were reported to show substantial breadth. The authors noted that the TCR breadth and depth analyses may have underestimated total T cell responses.

In light of the paper, this sample's treatment or condition label describes: some 20 received Ad26.COV2.S at low or high dose, single or two shots; roughly 5 received placebo; per-sample allocation not given. Repertoires of vaccine and placebo recipients were sequenced from samples collected on day 63 after the first injection. Cohort 1b enrolled 25 to 30 adults aged 18-55 years at a single site in Boston, USA, between 29 July and 7 August 2020. Ad26.COV2.S was a replication-incompetent adenovirus type 26 vector expressing a prefusion-stabilized SARS-CoV-2 spike protein from the original Wuhan strain. The immunoSEQ Assay was used to sequence TCRbeta CDR3 regions. After extraction, genomic DNA underwent amplification by bias-controlled multiplex PCR, followed by high-throughput sequencing. On the study's bioinformatics: To quantify the absolute abundance of every unique TCRbeta CDR3 region, sequences were collapsed and filtered. T cell fraction was estimated by normalizing TCRbeta template counts to usable DNA, which was measured by amplifying reference genes present in all nucleated cells. Repertoire TCRs were annotated as SARS-CoV-2-specific when V gene, CDR3 amino acid sequence and J gene were exactly matched to a known reactive TCR set. The reference SARS-CoV-2 TCR set was derived from MIRA and filtered for enrichment in COVID-19-positive ImmuneCODE repertoires, a step that removed public or cross-reactive TCRs. Drawing on the MIRA antigens, annotated TCRs were analysed further at the level of specific ORF or position within ORF. Breadth was defined as annotated unique rearrangements over total unique productive rearrangements; depth was the summed frequency of those rearrangements. Two-sided Wilcoxon rank-sum tests were used to compare TCR breadth between groups. TCRdb limited this immuneACCESS table to in-frame rearrangements with V and J called. A share of clones is missing; checked studies link under half to unresolved V genes, and the rest is unexplained. V, J and clone size are taken as reported in that table, and D and trimming were inferred from the DNA itself. This sample holds 350,000 to 450,000 clones; 89% were observed only once. The ten largest make up under 2% of the sample.

Sequencing used peripheral blood, obtained in a trial of Ad26.COV2.S vaccine versus placebo. This sequence originates from a person between 18 and 65 years old who received the Ad26.COV2.S COVID-19 vaccine or a placebo. The receptor chain draws on TRBV5-4 and TRBJ1-4, with the D segment identity uncertain. The CDR3 has the sequence CASSPPGVNEKLFF. The nucleotides read TGTGCCAGCAGCCCACCGGGAGTTAATGAAAAACTGTTTTTT.